These 32 T cell receptor beta chains share one sample of origin, sequenced in a study of blood T cells in healthy people across ages. Through a sample-barcoded 5' primer and a J-beta primer mix, a second PCR was run for roughly 6 to 11 cycles. TCRdb processed the 5' RACE reads anew with MiXCR; each CDR3 protein has one entry. The sample yields some 800,000 distinct CDR3 sequences, around a quarter seen once. These data are also associated with another study on T cells of mothers and their children.

Sequencing was done on a sample of blood. Every receptor here comes from a boy aged 10-17 years in good health.

The chain employs TRBV29-1 and TRBJ2-7; D is uncertain. This CDR3 has 13 residues. V was pared by 4 bases and J by 1 base, with 11 bases between. CDR1 and CDR2 from the germline V gene are SQVTM and ANQGSEA. CDR3 sequence: CSVAYRASYEQYF. The CDR3, as DNA: TGCAGCGTTGCGTATAGAGCTTCCTACGAGCAGTACTTC.

The table lists this clonotype with a few counts. The chain carries TRBV2 and TRBJ1-6; TRBD1 is a possible D gene (5 bases). Trimming took 6 bases from V and 10 from J, leaving 16 bases between them. Looked up from germline, CDR1 is SNHLY and CDR2 is FYNNEI. The CDR3 loop spans 14 amino acids. CDR3: CASSPTGGWSPLHF. The CDR3 coding sequence is TGTGCCAGCAGCCCGACGGGGGGTTGGTCACCCCTCCACTTT.

The rearrangement uses TRBV4-3 and TRBJ1-4; no firm D call. Germline lookup yields CDR1 LGHNA and CDR2 YSLEER. The CDR3 spans 16 residues. Trimming removed 0 bases at V and 4 bases at J, with 12 bases between. CDR3 loop: CASSQEVPSGNEKLFF. The DNA for the CDR3 is TGCGCCAGCAGCCAAGAAGTTCCATCGGGTAATGAAAAACTGTTTTTT.

V gene TRBV7-2 combines with J gene TRBJ2-5; D is ambiguous. The CDR3 runs 14 residues. Trimming left V 2 bases short and J 5 bases short, with 12 bases between. Germline V gives CDR1 SGHTA, CDR2 FQGNSA. CDR3 sequence: CASSLPLKDETQYF. The CDR3 coding sequence is TGTGCCAGCAGCTTACCTTTGAAAGACGAGACCCAGTACTTC.

The V call is TRBV28, the J call TRBJ1-5; D remains ambiguous. The V end was cut by 5 bases, the J end by 12 bases, with 11 bases between. The germline CDR1 and CDR2 sequences are MDHEN and SYDVKM. The CDR3 sequence is 11 residues long. CDR3 region: CASSTGCHQHF. The CDR3, as DNA: TGTGCCAGCAGTACGGGGTGTCACCAGCATTTT.

This clonotype was detected a few times. The J gene is TRBJ1-4, the V gene TRBV4-3; no definite D call. The ends were cut back, 0 bases at V and 8 bases at J, with 10 bases in the middle. The germline V gene has CDR1 LGHNA and CDR2 YSLEER. This CDR3 region has 14 residues. CDR3 loop: CASSQDGRREKLFF. CDR3 nucleotide sequence: TGCGCCAGCAGCCAAGATGGTAGACGCGAAAAACTGTTTTTT.

The chain has TRBV5-5 and TRBJ1-2; the match to TRBD1 covers 9 bases. V lost 3 bases and J lost 4; bases outside the gene matches: 10. The CDR3 is 16 amino acids. Per the germline V gene, CDR1 is SGHKS and CDR2 is YYEKEE (reference sequence). The CDR3 reads CASSSGTGSTLYGYTF. CDR3 nucleotide sequence: TGTGCCAGCAGCTCCGGGACAGGGTCCACCCTCTATGGCTACACCTTC.

This clonotype came up many times. The chain has TRBV7-3 and TRBJ2-7; D is uncertain. CDR1 SGHTA and CDR2 FQGTGA come from the germline V gene. V was cut by 5 bases and J by 6 bases, with 14 bases left in between. The CDR3 extends over 13 amino acids. As DNA, the CDR3 is TGTGCCAGCAGCGCCGGGCTCCTGGGCGAGCAGTACTTC. Translated, it gives CASSAGLLGEQYF.

The chain recombines TRBV29-1 with TRBJ1-2; D may be TRBD1 (6 bases). The V gene lost 2 bases and the J gene lost 4 bases, with 11 bases spanning the gap. The CDR3 has 13 residues. The germline CDR1 and CDR2 sequences are SQVTM and ANQGSEA. The CDR3: CSVEQGIVYGYTF. The CDR3 DNA follows: TGCAGCGTTGAACAGGGGATCGTCTATGGCTACACCTTC.

This chain connects TRBV30 to TRBJ2-2; D is uncertain. V lost 2 bases and J lost 6, with 7 bases in between. Germline loops: CDR1 GTSNPN, CDR2 SVGIG (reference sequence). CDR3 size: 12 residues. This CDR3 is CAWSLGPGELFF. The CDR3 coding sequence is TGTGCCTGGAGTCTAGGGCCCGGGGAGCTGTTTTTT.

There are many counts of this clonotype. This chain links TRBV7-8 with TRBJ1-2; D ambiguous. V gave up 3 bases and J gave up 8 bases, with 10 bases separating them. CDR1 and CDR2 (germline): SGHVS, FQNEAQ. CDR3 length: 12 residues. This chain's CDR3 is CASSFSGEGYTF. CDR3 nucleotide sequence: TGTGCCAGCAGCTTCAGTGGAGAGGGCTACACCTTC.

This clonotype came up a few times. The chain joins TRBV28 to TRBJ2-5, with TRBD2 matching over 8 bases. Germline CDR1 reads MDHEN; CDR2 reads SYDVKM. CDR3 length: 14 residues. After removal of 10 bases from V and 4 bases from J, the junction contained 11 bases not matched to a gene. The CDR3, as DNA: TGTGCCACCCTTGCACTAGCGGTCCCAGAGACCCAGTACTTC. It codes for CATLALAVPETQYF.

The rearrangement joins TRBV5-1 to TRBJ2-3, with D tentatively TRBD2 (6 bases). Trimming stripped 0 bases from V and 6 bases from J, with 20 bases between. Germline CDR1 reads SGHRS; CDR2 reads YFSETQ. The CDR3 is made up of 17 amino acids. CDR3 protein: CASSLAGGVSLGDTQYF. The DNA for the CDR3 is TGCGCCAGCAGCTTGGCCGGCGGGGTTAGTCTGGGCGATACGCAGTATTTT.

The chain couples TRBV6-5 to TRBJ2-3; D could derive from TRBD1 or TRBD2 (5 bases each). Deletions cut 6 bases from V and 0 bases from J, with 10 bases between. CDR1 and CDR2 (germline): MNHEY, SVGAGI. The CDR3 is made up of 14 amino acids. CDR3 amino acids: CASRTGLSTDTQYF. Written as DNA, the CDR3 is TGTGCCAGCAGAACAGGACTTAGCACAGATACGCAGTATTTT.

This clonotype was counted only a few times. The gene calls are TRBV14 and TRBJ2-5; D is possibly TRBD1 (6 bases). With 1 base removed from V and 5 bases from J, the gap between germline ends came to 11 bases. Germline V lookup: CDR1 SGHDN, CDR2 FVKESK. The CDR3 has 14 residues. The CDR3 region has the DNA TGTGCCAGCAGCCAAGCGGCAGGGGTGGAGACCCAGTACTTC. Protein sequence: CASSQAAGVETQYF.

This clonotype was seen many times. V is TRBV20-1 and J is TRBJ2-6; no firm D call. Germline CDR1 is DFQATT and CDR2 is SNEGSKA (reference sequence). The CDR3 loop spans 15 amino acids. V was trimmed by 3 bases and J by 0 bases, leaving 9 bases between them. The CDR3 sequence: CSASRANSGANVLTF. As DNA, the CDR3 is TGCAGTGCTAGTAGGGCTAACTCTGGGGCCAACGTCCTGACTTTC.

This clonotype was found a few times. CDR3 protein: CASSLGETAGNEQFF. Written as DNA, the CDR3 is TGTGCCAGCAGCTTGGGTGAGACAGCTGGCAATGAGCAGTTCTTC. V and J are TRBV5-5 and TRBJ2-5, with D possibly being TRBD1 (5 bases). The J call may be mistaken, given a closer DNA end match to TRBJ2-1. This CDR3 is 15 amino acids long. The germline CDR1 and CDR2 sequences are SGHKS and YYEKEE (reference sequence).

This clonotype has ten or more counts. The chain carries TRBV9 and TRBJ1-4; D uncertain. Germline values: CDR1 SGDLS, CDR2 YYNGEE. Deletions cut 4 bases from V and 6 bases from J, with 10 bases between. The CDR3 loop spans 13 amino acids. CDR3 sequence reads: CASSPTNDEKLFF. CDR3 coding DNA: TGTGCCAGCAGCCCGACTAACGATGAAAAACTGTTTTTT.

V gene TRBV9 combines with J gene TRBJ1-4, with D maybe TRBD1 (6 bases). Germline V gives CDR1 SGDLS, CDR2 YYNGEE. Trimming took off 4 bases at V and 5 bases at J, with 12 bases between the two ends. The CDR3 is 14 residues long. CDR3 DNA: TGTGCCAGCAGCAAGGGGGAGAGGAATGAAAAACTGTTTTTT. As protein: CASSKGERNEKLFF. The complete variable domain, with remaining parts taken from reference TRBV9 and TRBJ1-4, reads DSGVTQTPKHLITATGQRVTLRCSPRSGDLSVYWYQQSLDQGLQFLIQYYNGEERAKGNILERFSAQQFPDLHSELNLSSLELGDSALYFCASSKGERNEKLFFGSGTQLSVL.

This clonotype was found many times. The gene calls are TRBV7-9 and TRBJ1-2; D call uncertain. The V gene's germline CDR1 is SEHNR and CDR2 FQNEAQ (reference sequence). V lost 2 bases, J lost 8 bases, and 9 bases lay in between. The CDR3 has 12 amino acids. The CDR3 nucleotides read TGTGCCAGCAGCTTACAATCCGGAGGCTACACCTTC. It translates to CASSLQSGGYTF.

This chain connects TRBV20-1 to TRBJ2-5, with D possibly TRBD2 on 5 matching bases. The CDR3 consists of 10 residues. Trimming took 5 bases from V and 11 from J, leaving 12 bases between them. The germline V gene encodes CDR1 DFQATT and CDR2 SNEGSKA (reference sequence). The CDR3: CSALHGKQYF. The CDR3 coding sequence is TGCAGTGCTCTTCACGGGAAGCAGTACTTC.

The chain is built from TRBV3-1 and TRBJ2-1; D is uncertain. V was pared by 1 base and J by 3 bases, with 7 bases between. Germline V gene sequence: CDR1 LGHDT, CDR2 YNNKEL (reference sequence). The length of the CDR3 is 14 residues. The chain's CDR3 is CASSQGHRYNEQFF. The CDR3 DNA reads TGTGCCAGCAGCCAAGGTCACCGCTACAATGAGCAGTTCTTC.

The chain joins TRBV4-3 to TRBJ1-1; 8 positions agree with TRBD1. After removal of 4 bases from V and 7 bases from J, the junction contained 5 bases not matched to a gene. Per germline, CDR1 LGHNA and CDR2 YSLEER. This CDR3 is built from 13 residues. The CDR3 DNA follows: TGCGCCAGCAGCCGAACACAGGGGGGTGAAGCTTTCTTT. Amino acids: CASSRTQGGEAFF.

This clonotype has just a few counts. This chain links TRBV27 with TRBJ1-5, with D tentatively TRBD1 (5 bases). This CDR3 spans 12 amino acids. The V gene's germline CDR1 is MNHEY and CDR2 SMNVEV (reference sequence). V was pared by 3 bases and J by 7 bases, with 7 bases between. The CDR3 DNA reads as TGTGCCAGCAGTTTTCAGGGACAGCCCCAGCATTTT. Translating gives CASSFQGQPQHF.

This chain uses TRBV7-3 with TRBJ2-2; D remains ambiguous. In germline, CDR1 is SGHTA, CDR2 FQGTGA. V was shortened by 5 bases and J by 4 bases, with 11 bases between the two germline ends. This CDR3 is built from 14 residues. This chain's CDR3 is CASSRHDTTGELFF. CDR3 nucleotide sequence: TGTGCCAGCAGCCGTCACGACACCACCGGGGAGCTGTTTTTT.

Turning to this clonotype: This likely comes from a read error, as the CDR3 has no conserved phenylalanine or tryptophan at its end. The rearrangement links TRBV12-3 or TRBV12-4 to TRBJ2-3; D is possibly TRBD2 (5 bases). The ends were cut back, 5 bases at V and 1 base at J, with 13 bases in the middle. The CDR3 has 15 residues. CDR3 in amino acids: CASSPRSGGTDTQYS. In DNA, the CDR3 is TGTGCCAGCAGTCCTCGCAGCGGTGGCACAGATACGCAGTATTCT.

This clonotype has a handful of counts. The chain links TRBV29-1 to TRBJ2-5, with 7 bases matching TRBD2. V was pared by 1 base and J by 2 bases, with 4 bases of the junction left unmatched. The CDR3 runs to 14 residues. The germline V gene has CDR1 SQVTM and CDR2 ANQGSEA. DNA of the CDR3: TGCAGCGTTGAAGTGGCTAGCGGTCAAGAGACCCAGTACTTC. This codes for CSVEVASGQETQYF.

This clonotype was counted a few times. This chain connects TRBV27 to TRBJ2-2, with TRBD2 matching over 12 bases. CDR1 is MNHEY and CDR2 is SMNVEV in the germline V gene (reference sequence). The ends lost 3 bases at V and 0 bases at J; junction bases unmatched: 2. This CDR3 spans 17 amino acids. The CDR3 spells CASSLPSGGANTGELFF. DNA of the CDR3: TGTGCCAGCAGTTTGCCTAGCGGGGGGGCGAACACCGGGGAGCTGTTTTTT.

This clonotype appeared a few times. The chain recombines TRBV14 with TRBJ2-7; D is ambiguous. The V end was cut by 4 bases, the J end by 0 bases, with 10 bases between. The CDR3 length is 14 residues. Germline loops: CDR1 SGHDN, CDR2 FVKESK. The CDR3 is CASSPHPSSYEQYF. As DNA, the CDR3 is TGTGCCAGCAGCCCACACCCAAGCTCCTACGAGCAGTACTTC.

The genes are TRBV4-3 and TRBJ1-3; the D gene is possibly TRBD1 (5 bases). V was clipped by 0 bases and J by 9 bases, with 9 bases between them. The germline gives CDR1 LGHNA, CDR2 YSLEER. CDR3 length equals 13 residues. This chain's CDR3 is CASSQDSGGTIYF. The CDR3 nucleotides are TGCGCCAGCAGCCAAGATAGCGGGGGCACCATATATTTT.

This clonotype was seen a handful of times. The chain carries TRBV29-1 and TRBJ2-5; unclear D gene. The DNA matches TRBJ2-1 better at its end, which makes the J call doubtful. This CDR3 comprises 9 residues. Germline values: CDR1 SQVTM, CDR2 ANQGSEA. CDR3 nucleotide sequence: TGCAGCGTTGATAGTGAGCAGTTCTTC. This translates into CSVDSEQFF.

This clonotype was found a few times. V and J are TRBV4-2 and TRBJ2-2; the match to TRBD2 covers 9 bases. Germline loops: CDR1 LGHNA, CDR2 YNFKEQ. This CDR3 spans 19 amino acids. The V segment lost 0 bases and the J segment 0 bases; nucleotides outside the gene matches: 8. The CDR3 bases are TGTGCCAGCAGCCAAGATCCTTGGACTAGCGTGTCGAACACCGGGGAGCTGTTTTTT. Residues: CASSQDPWTSVSNTGELFF.